These 31 T cell receptor beta chains were sequenced from one sample in a study of identical twins. MiXCR, applied by TCRdb to the 5' RACE reads, yields one record per CDR3 protein. The sample contains about 520,000 distinct CDR3 sequences, about 20% of which appear only once. This sample was also put to use in a study of T cells expressing NK-cell markers.

The sequencing sample was made of CD4+ T cells sorted from blood. The receptors come from a woman between 18 and 29 years old in good health.

J is TRBJ2-5 and V is TRBV7-9; D gene unclear. The CDR3 has 14 amino acids. V gave up 5 bases and J gave up 1 base, with 11 bases separating them. Germline CDR1 and CDR2: SEHNR and FQNEAQ (reference sequence). The CDR3 DNA sequence: TGTGCCAGCAGCCCAGGAATCCTCCAAGAGACCCAGTACTTC. It translates to CASSPGILQETQYF.

This clonotype was detected only a few times. The rearrangement joins TRBV5-8 to TRBJ2-1; D unresolved. The germline V gene encodes CDR1 SGHTS and CDR2 YDEGEE. Trimming left V 4 bases short and J 9 bases short, with 14 bases between. The CDR3 contains 13 residues. CDR3 residues: CASSVAWSGEQFF. The CDR3 DNA reads as TGTGCCAGCAGCGTGGCGTGGTCTGGTGAGCAGTTCTTC.

There are a few counts of this clonotype. This chain joins TRBV20-1 and TRBJ1-5; the D gene is possibly TRBD1 (6 bases). Germline loops: CDR1 DFQATT, CDR2 SNEGSKA (reference sequence). V lost 4 bases and J lost 1, with 8 bases in between. The CDR3 is 13 amino acids. The CDR3 DNA sequence: TGCAGTGCTACCGACAGGAGCAATCAGCCCCAGCATTTT. Protein product: CSATDRSNQPQHF.

This chain links TRBV6-5 with TRBJ2-2; a weak D match, TRBD1 (5 bases). V gave up 2 bases and J gave up 6 bases, with 13 bases separating them. This CDR3 is 15 amino acids long. Germline assignment: CDR1 MNHEY and CDR2 SVGAGI. The DNA for the CDR3 is TGTGCCAGCAGTTACAGGGGTCTGGGCGCCGGGGAGCTGTTTTTT. This codes for CASSYRGLGAGELFF.

The gene calls are TRBV9 and TRBJ1-2, with D tentatively TRBD1 (5 bases). Germline assignment: CDR1 SGDLS and CDR2 YYNGEE. The CDR3 runs to 13 residues. V was trimmed by 0 bases and J by 8 bases, leaving 11 bases between them. Written as DNA, the CDR3 is TGTGCCAGCAGCGTAGGGGGCAGGAACGGCTACACCTTC. Translated, it gives CASSVGGRNGYTF. Using reference TRBV9 and TRBJ1-2 for the parts outside the CDR3, the full variable domain is DSGVTQTPKHLITATGQRVTLRCSPRSGDLSVYWYQQSLDQGLQFLIQYYNGEERAKGNILERFSAQQFPDLHSELNLSSLELGDSALYFCASSVGGRNGYTFGSGTRLTVV.

The chain employs TRBV5-1 and TRBJ2-7, with D tentatively TRBD2 (5 bases). CDR1 SGHRS and CDR2 YFSETQ come from the germline V gene. Trimming removed 4 bases from V and 2 bases from J, with 16 bases in between. CDR3 size: 15 residues. CDR3 bases: TGCGCCAGCAGCACCCGGACGGGAAATCCCTACGAGCAGTACTTC. It codes for CASSTRTGNPYEQYF. Full variable domain (missing parts from reference TRBV5-1 and TRBJ2-7): KAGVTQTPRYLIKTRGQQVTLSCSPISGHRSVSWYQQTPGQGLQFLFEYFSETQRNKGNFPGRFSGRQFSNSRSEMNVSTLELGDSALYLCASSTRTGNPYEQYFGPGTRLTVT.

This clonotype was detected a few times. This chain joins TRBV12-3 or TRBV12-4 and TRBJ2-7; D assignment may be TRBD1 or TRBD2 (6 bases each). This CDR3 contains 13 residues. Trimming shortened V by 8 bases and J by 6 bases, and 17 bases separated the two germline ends. CDR3 in amino acids: CASCRGGRGEQYF. As DNA, the CDR3 is TGTGCCAGCTGTAGAGGGGGGCGTGGCGAGCAGTACTTC.

This rearrangement joins TRBV7-9 to TRBJ2-1; D may be TRBD2 (6 bases). The CDR3 has 16 residues. Per the germline V gene, CDR1 is SEHNR and CDR2 is FQNEAQ (reference sequence). V shed 2 bases and J shed 9 bases, with 20 bases lying between them. The CDR3 region is CASSLLSGVGLSEQFF. CDR3 nucleotide sequence: TGTGCCAGCAGCTTATTGTCGGGAGTGGGGCTAAGTGAGCAGTTCTTC.

This clonotype was observed a handful of times. The chain combines TRBV20-1 with TRBJ2-1; D possibly corresponds to TRBD2 (7 bases). Germline values: CDR1 DFQATT, CDR2 SNEGSKA (reference sequence). Trimming removed 5 bases from V and 1 base from J, with 24 bases in between. This CDR3 comprises 18 residues. The CDR3: CSAPSRGAGRASYNEQFF. The CDR3 DNA reads as TGCAGTGCTCCCAGTCGGGGGGCGGGGCGGGCGTCCTACAATGAGCAGTTCTTC.

This clonotype was observed many times. The chain carries TRBV12-3 or TRBV12-4 and TRBJ1-2; tentatively, D is TRBD1 (6 bases). V lost 8 bases to trimming and J lost 8 bases, with 15 bases between them. The CDR3 runs to 12 residues. As DNA, the CDR3 is TGTGCCAGCTCTACAGGGTTTCGGGGCTACACCTTC. It specifies CASSTGFRGYTF.

This clonotype showed up just a few times. The chain is built from TRBV12-3 or TRBV12-4 and TRBJ1-4; no clear D. V dropped 6 bases and J dropped 3 bases, with 8 bases sitting between them. The CDR3 has 13 residues. CDR3 sequence reads: CASSYGANEKLFF. CDR3 sequence (DNA): TGTGCCAGCAGCTACGGGGCTAATGAAAAACTGTTTTTT.

The rearrangement links TRBV5-1 to TRBJ2-5; D perhaps matches TRBD1 (5 bases). The CDR3 has 14 amino acids. V lost 4 bases, J lost 0 bases, and 10 bases lay in between. Germline V gives CDR1 SGHRS, CDR2 YFSETQ. This CDR3 is CASSGDSNQETQYF. CDR3 in DNA: TGCGCCAGCAGCGGAGACAGTAACCAAGAGACCCAGTACTTC.

On this clonotype itself: This is likely a read error, given that the CDR3 carries no conserved phenylalanine or tryptophan at its end. The DNA is left out, because the CDR3 cannot be placed on it with certainty; the CDR3 is given as TCRdb lists it. The chain employs TRBV29-1 and TRBJ1-2. The CDR3 comprises 9 residues, both ends counted. CDR1 and CDR2 (germline): SQVTM, ANQGSEA. CDR3 residues: CSVEEADGL.

This clonotype was counted at least ten times. The V gene is TRBV10-3, the J gene TRBJ2-3; 10 nucleotides align to TRBD2. The CDR3 extends over 13 amino acids. J was trimmed by 4 bases and V by 6 bases; bases with no gene match: 1. Germline V gene data show CDR1 as ENHRY and CDR2 as SYGVKD. In DNA form, the CDR3 reads TGTGCCATCAGGGGGACTAGCGCAGATACGCAGTATTTT. Encoded protein: CAIRGTSADTQYF.

This clonotype was picked up a small number of times. V gene TRBV27 combines with J gene TRBJ2-7; 8 bases line up with TRBD1. The V gene end was trimmed by 4 bases and the J gene end by 9 bases; junction bases not matched to a gene: 14. Germline V gives CDR1 MNHEY, CDR2 SMNVEV (reference sequence). There are 15 residues in the CDR3. CDR3 loop: CASSSTGAGQVMQYF. In DNA, the CDR3 is TGTGCCAGCAGTTCCACGGGCGCGGGACAGGTAATGCAGTACTTC.

This clonotype was seen more than once but under ten times. This sequence joins TRBV12-3 or TRBV12-4 and TRBJ1-2, with 8 bases matching TRBD1. The CDR3 has 13 amino acids. V lost 6 bases to trimming and J lost 2 bases; unmatched junction nucleotides: 2. CDR3 bases: TGTGCCAGCAGCGACAGGGGAAACTATGGCTACACCTTC. It encodes CASSDRGNYGYTF.

V usage is TRBV27 and J usage is TRBJ1-1; no clear D. The CDR3 runs to 13 residues. V gave up 5 bases and J gave up 8 bases, with 15 bases separating them. Germline V CDR1 and CDR2: MNHEY, SMNVEV (reference sequence). The CDR3: CASSPSEVAEAFF. In DNA form, the CDR3 reads TGTGCCAGCAGTCCCAGCGAGGTTGCGGAAGCTTTCTTT.

This clonotype has just a few counts. This chain joins TRBV20-1 and TRBJ1-1, with D possibly matching TRBD1 (5 bases). Germline V gene sequence: CDR1 DFQATT, CDR2 SNEGSKA (reference sequence). The CDR3 consists of 14 residues. Trimming left V 0 bases short and J 5 bases short, with 13 bases between. DNA of the CDR3: TGCAGTGCTAGAGATCTTGGGACGTGGACTGAAGCTTTCTTT. This translates into CSARDLGTWTEAFF.

This clonotype was counted between two and nine times. The V call is TRBV5-1, the J call TRBJ1-2; no clear D gene. The germline V gene encodes CDR1 SGHRS and CDR2 YFSETQ. The V end was cut by 4 bases, the J end by 0 bases, with 10 bases between. CDR3 length equals 14 residues. This CDR3 reads CASSEAASNYGYTF. The DNA of the CDR3 is TGCGCCAGCAGCGAGGCAGCATCTAACTATGGCTACACCTTC. The whole variable domain, filled in from reference TRBV5-1 and TRBJ1-2, reads KAGVTQTPRYLIKTRGQQVTLSCSPISGHRSVSWYQQTPGQGLQFLFEYFSETQRNKGNFPGRFSGRQFSNSRSEMNVSTLELGDSALYLCASSEAASNYGYTFGSGTRLTVV.

The chain recombines TRBV7-9 with TRBJ2-3; D may be TRBD2 (5 bases). The CDR3 runs to 13 residues. Germline-derived CDR1 and CDR2 are SEHNR and FQNEAQ (reference sequence). Trimming left V 7 bases short and J 0 bases short, with 8 bases between. CDR3 protein: CASMKRSTDTQYF. In DNA, the CDR3 is TGTGCCAGCATGAAGCGGAGCACAGATACGCAGTATTTT.

This clonotype occurred many times. The chain employs TRBV20-1 and TRBJ2-4; D is undetermined. Germline V gene sequence: CDR1 DFQATT, CDR2 SNEGSKA (reference sequence). The ends were cut back, 6 bases at V and 8 bases at J, with 11 bases in the middle. The CDR3 length is 11 residues. CDR3 sequence reads: CSAPAGDIQYF. The CDR3, as DNA: TGCAGTGCCCCAGCAGGCGACATTCAGTACTTC.

This clonotype occurred a few times. This rearrangement joins TRBV10-3 to TRBJ2-3; the D gene is possibly TRBD2 (5 bases). CDR3 length equals 15 residues. CDR1 is ENHRY and CDR2 is SYGVKD in the germline V gene. V lost 2 bases and J 6 bases, leaving 15 bases between the germline ends. The CDR3 loop is CAISEPRAAGDTQYF. The CDR3 DNA sequence: TGTGCCATCAGTGAGCCGAGGGCGGCTGGGGATACGCAGTATTTT.

This chain links TRBV12-3 or TRBV12-4 with TRBJ2-2, with 7 nucleotides matching TRBD2. There are 15 residues in the CDR3. Trimming removed 6 bases from V and 4 bases from J; junction bases left unmatched: 8. The chain's CDR3 is CASRSWGRVTGELFF. The CDR3 coding sequence is TGTGCCAGCAGGTCCTGGGGGAGGGTCACCGGGGAGCTGTTTTTT.

This clonotype was seen only a few times. V gene TRBV12-3 or TRBV12-4 combines with J gene TRBJ2-5; D remains ambiguous. V was cut by 7 bases and J by 6 bases, with 12 bases left in between. This CDR3 is built from 12 residues. This CDR3 reads CASTMGYQTQYF. Written as DNA, the CDR3 is TGTGCCAGCACCATGGGGTATCAGACCCAGTACTTC.

V gene TRBV9 combines with J gene TRBJ2-1, with 12 bases lining up with TRBD2. V shed 4 bases and J 10 bases; nucleotides not matched to a gene: 3. CDR1 and CDR2 (germline): SGDLS, YYNGEE. The CDR3 runs to 13 residues. CDR3 nucleotides: TGTGCCAGCAGCTCAGGACTAGCGGGAGAGCAGTTCTTC. This encodes CASSSGLAGEQFF.

The table lists this clonotype with a few counts. DNA of the CDR3: TGCAGTGCTTGGGAAGTAAACACTGAAGCTTTCTTT. Residues: CSAWEVNTEAFF. The J gene is TRBJ1-1, the V gene TRBV20-1; D not certain. Germline values: CDR1 DFQATT, CDR2 SNEGSKA (reference sequence). This CDR3 has 12 residues. V was clipped by 5 bases and J by 2 bases, with 9 bases between them.

The table lists this clonotype with a few counts. V and J are TRBV20-1 and TRBJ2-1; 11 nucleotides match TRBD2. With 6 bases clipped from V and 6 bases from J, the junction kept 7 bases outside the gene matches. The CDR3 is made up of 14 amino acids. The germline V gene has CDR1 DFQATT and CDR2 SNEGSKA (reference sequence). The CDR3 coding sequence is TGCAGTGCCTTAGCGGGAGGGCCAGGCAATGAGCAGTTCTTC. The encoded protein is CSALAGGPGNEQFF.

This clonotype was picked up many times. The chain joins TRBV3-1 to TRBJ2-1, with 8 positions matching TRBD2. CDR3 length equals 15 residues. V shed 4 bases and J 4 bases; nucleotides not matched to a gene: 6. Germline CDR1 LGHDT, CDR2 YNNKEL (reference sequence). CDR3 nucleotides: TGTGCCAGCAGCCCTAGGAGCGGGGGTTACAATGAGCAGTTCTTC. Translating it yields CASSPRSGGYNEQFF.

In its sample, this clonotype was seen a few times. This chain uses TRBV7-9 with TRBJ1-2; 7 bases map to TRBD1. Germline V gene sequence: CDR1 SEHNR, CDR2 FQNEAQ (reference sequence). J gave up 8 bases and V 5 bases, and 14 bases lay outside the gene matches. The CDR3 is 15 amino acids. DNA of the CDR3: TGTGCCAGCAGCCCCGAGGGGGCAGCGAGAGGGGGCTACACCTTC. It is translated as CASSPEGAARGGYTF.

The V gene is TRBV9, the J gene TRBJ2-3, with D perhaps given as TRBD1 or TRBD2 (5 bases each). CDR3 length: 15 amino acids. The V end lost 7 bases, the J end lost 0 bases, and 15 bases lay between the germline ends. Germline CDR1 reads SGDLS; CDR2 reads YYNGEE. CDR3 in amino acids: CASGPGTPSTDTQYF. CDR3 sequence (DNA): TGTGCCAGCGGGCCCGGGACCCCGAGCACAGATACGCAGTATTTT.

A few counts support this clonotype. The chain joins TRBV7-6 to TRBJ1-1, with D possibly TRBD1 on 5 matching bases. The V gene lost 1 base and the J gene lost 0 bases, with 9 bases spanning the gap. Germline CDR1 and CDR2: SGHVS and FNYEAQ. CDR3 length equals 15 residues. CDR3 residues: CASSLGGPMNTEAFF. CDR3 sequence (DNA): TGTGCCAGCAGCTTAGGGGGACCCATGAACACTGAAGCTTTCTTT.